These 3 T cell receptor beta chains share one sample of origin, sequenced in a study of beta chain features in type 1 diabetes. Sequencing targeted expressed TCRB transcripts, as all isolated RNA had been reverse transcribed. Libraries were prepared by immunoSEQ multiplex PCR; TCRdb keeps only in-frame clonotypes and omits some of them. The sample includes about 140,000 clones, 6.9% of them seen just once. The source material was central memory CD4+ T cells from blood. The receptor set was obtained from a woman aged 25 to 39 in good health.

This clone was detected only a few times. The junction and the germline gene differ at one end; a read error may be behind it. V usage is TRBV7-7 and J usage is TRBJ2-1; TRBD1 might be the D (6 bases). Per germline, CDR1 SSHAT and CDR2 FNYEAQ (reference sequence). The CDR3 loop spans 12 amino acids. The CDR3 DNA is TGTGCTAGCAGCCTCACAGGGAATGAGCAGTTCTTC. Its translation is CASSLTGNEQFF.

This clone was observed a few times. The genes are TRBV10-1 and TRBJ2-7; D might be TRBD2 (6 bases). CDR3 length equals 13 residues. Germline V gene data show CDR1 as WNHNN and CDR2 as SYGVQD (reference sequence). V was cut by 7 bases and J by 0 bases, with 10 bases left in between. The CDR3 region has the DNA TGCGCCAGCAACCCTAGCGTCTCCTACGAGCAGTACTTC. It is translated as CASNPSVSYEQYF.

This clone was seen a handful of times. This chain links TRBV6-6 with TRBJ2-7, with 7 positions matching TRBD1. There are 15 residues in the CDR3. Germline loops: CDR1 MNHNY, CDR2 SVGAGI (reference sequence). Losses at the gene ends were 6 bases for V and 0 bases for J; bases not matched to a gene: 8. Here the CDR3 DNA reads TGTGCCAGCAGAGGGACAGTGAAGAGCTCCTACGAGCAGTACTTC. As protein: CASRGTVKSSYEQYF.